This record concerns one T cell receptor (beta chain) sequence. Germline-derived CDR1 and CDR2 are SNHLY and FYNNEI. V lost 7 bases and J lost 5; bases outside the gene matches: 5. This CDR3 comprises 13 residues. The data are from a study of T cell clonotyping in hematopoietic cell transplantation. Some clones are missing from TCRdb's copy, which holds only in-frame ones; the method was immunoSEQ multiplex PCR. The sample records tens of thousands of clones, around 90% being singletons. The rearrangement joins TRBV2 to TRBJ2-1, with 7 bases matching TRBD1. This clonotype was obtained from a woman aged 40 to 49 in good health. Some clones in this sample may be carry-over from other donors' samples. The sample taken for sequencing was peripheral blood mononuclear cells. CDR3 sequence (DNA): TGTGCCAGCAACCTTGACAGGGACAATGAGCAGTTCTTC. This encodes CASNLDRDNEQFF. The full variable domain, in which reference TRBV2 and TRBJ2-1 provide the parts outside the CDR3, is EPEVTQTPSHQVTQMGQEVILRCVPISNHLYFYWYRQILGQKVEFLVSFYNNEISEKSEIFDDQFSVERPDGSNFTLKIRSTKLEDSAMYFCASNLDRDNEQFFGPGTRLTVL.